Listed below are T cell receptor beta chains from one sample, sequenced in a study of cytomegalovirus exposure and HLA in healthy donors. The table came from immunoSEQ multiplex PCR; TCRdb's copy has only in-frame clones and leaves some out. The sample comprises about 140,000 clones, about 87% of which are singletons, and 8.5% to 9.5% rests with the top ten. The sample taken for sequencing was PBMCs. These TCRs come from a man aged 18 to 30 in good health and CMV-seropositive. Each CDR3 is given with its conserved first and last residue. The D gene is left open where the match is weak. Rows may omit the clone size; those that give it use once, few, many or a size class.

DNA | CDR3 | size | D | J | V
TGTGCCAGCAGCTTAGCCTACCTAGGGGGCCATCAGCCCCAGCATTTT | CASSLAYLGGHQPQHF | - | TRBD1 | TRBJ1-5 | TRBV7-2
TGTGCCAGCAGTGCGGGCAGTAACTATGGCTACACCTTC | CASSAGSNYGYTF | - | - | TRBJ1-2 | TRBV27
TGTGCCAGCAGCCCTAGCGGGGGGGCCGGTACGCAGTATTTT | CASSPSGGAGTQYF | - | TRBD2 | TRBJ2-3 | TRBV14
TGTGCCAGCAGCTTAAAACGCCCAGGGGTGTCCACAGATACGCAGTATTTT | CASSLKRPGVSTDTQYF | - | - | TRBJ2-3 | TRBV7-8
TGTGCCAGCAGTCCCGACAGGACGAATGAAAAACTGTTTTTT | CASSPDRTNEKLFF | - | - | TRBJ1-4 | TRBV27
TGTGCCAGCAGTTTGGGGGCCGGGCGGGTCAATCAGCCCCAGCATTTT | CASSLGAGRVNQPQHF | - | - | TRBJ1-5 | TRBV28
TGTGCCAGCAGCCAAGCAAACGGGGAGCTGTTTTTT | CASSQANGELFF | once | - | TRBJ2-2 | TRBV4-2
TGTGCCAGCAGCTTAGTTCGGGGGACTGACCAAGAGACCCAGTACTTC | CASSLVRGTDQETQYF | - | - | TRBJ2-5 | TRBV7-9
TGTGCCAGCAGCTCTTGGACAGGGAGCACTGAAGCTTTCTTT | CASSSWTGSTEAFF | - | TRBD1 | TRBJ1-1 | TRBV5-6
TGTGCCAGCAGTTTAAACAGGGGATTTGGCAATCAGCCCCAGCATTTT | CASSLNRGFGNQPQHF | - | TRBD1 | TRBJ1-5 | TRBV6-5
TGTGCCAGCAGCCCAGTAGCGGGGCGGAGCACCGGGGAGCTGTTTTTT | CASSPVAGRSTGELFF | - | TRBD2 | TRBJ2-2 | TRBV7-2
TGTGCCAGCAGTTTATGGGCAGGTGTATTAAATTCACCCCTCCACTTT | CASSLWAGVLNSPLHF | - | - | TRBJ1-6 | TRBV27
TGTGCCAGCAAAGGAGTTCTCTACGAGCAGTACTTC | CASKGVLYEQYF | - | - | TRBJ2-7 | TRBV6-1
TGTGCCACCAGCAGAGCAGGGGGCTATAATTCACCCCTCCACTTT | CATSRAGGYNSPLHF | once | TRBD1 | TRBJ1-6 | TRBV15
TGTGTGGCGGGAGGCTGGGACGAGCAGTACTTC | CVAGGWDEQYF | once | TRBD2 | TRBJ2-7 | TRBV28
TGCGCCAGCAGCTTTCGGTCCCCGAAGTACCTTAACAATGAGCAGTTCTTC | CASSFRSPKYLNNEQFF | - | - | TRBJ2-1 | TRBV5-1
TGTGCCAGCAGCCAAGATCAGACAACCACAGATACGCAGTATTTT | CASSQDQTTTDTQYF | - | - | TRBJ2-3 | TRBV4-2
TGTGCCAGCAGCACGGGGACTCCAAAAGAGACCCAGTACTTC | CASSTGTPKETQYF | - | - | TRBJ2-5 | TRBV5-5
TGTGCCAGCAGGTCGGGACAAAGCTCCTACGAGCAGTACTTC | CASRSGQSSYEQYF | - | - | TRBJ2-7 | TRBV7-9
TGTGCCAGCAGCGTAGCTCCAGGGATCGGCTACGAGCAGTACTTC | CASSVAPGIGYEQYF | - | - | TRBJ2-7 | TRBV9
TGTGCCAGCGGTGGTGGCGGGAGGGCCGCCGGGGAGCTGTTTTTT | CASGGGGRAAGELFF | - | TRBD2 | TRBJ2-2 | TRBV6-1
TGCGCCAGCAGCAGCGGGACTAGCGGGGGGACCGAGCAGTACTTC | CASSSGTSGGTEQYF | - | TRBD2 | TRBJ2-7 | TRBV5-1
TGTGCCAGCCTTGACAGGGGGATTGGGGGCAATCAGCCCCAGCATTTT | CASLDRGIGGNQPQHF | - | TRBD1 | TRBJ1-5 | TRBV7-9
TGTGCCAGCAGCTCCATACAGGGGACCTACGAGCAGTACTTC | CASSSIQGTYEQYF | medium-sized | TRBD1 | TRBJ2-7 | TRBV11-3
TGTGCCAGCAGCCTCCCGACAGAGCAGATATACGAGCAGTACTTC | CASSLPTEQIYEQYF | - | - | TRBJ2-7 | TRBV11-3
TGTGCCAGCAGTACAGGGGCCTACGAGCAGTACTTC | CASSTGAYEQYF | - | TRBD1 | TRBJ2-7 | TRBV2
TGTGCCAGCAGCCTACAGCAGGTCCCGAACACTGAAGCTTTCTTT | CASSLQQVPNTEAFF | once | - | TRBJ1-1 | TRBV7-3
TGCGCCAGCAGCTTGGGGGACAGAGGGAATCAGCCCCAGCATTTT | CASSLGDRGNQPQHF | - | TRBD1 | TRBJ1-5 | TRBV5-1
TGTGCCAGCAGTTTAAGTCTGGAGTCCGAGCAGTACTTC | CASSLSLESEQYF | - | - | TRBJ2-7 | TRBV5-6
TGTGCCAGCAGCTCAACCCGGGGACTAGCGGGAGGCCGGGGAGATACGCAGTATTTT | CASSSTRGLAGGRGDTQYF | - | TRBD2 | TRBJ2-3 | TRBV9
TGTGCCAGCAGTTTTTTTACAGGGGAAAAACTGTTTTTT | CASSFFTGEKLFF | - | - | TRBJ1-4 | TRBV27
TGTGCCAGCAGCGCCGTCCGGGGCACAGATACGCAGTATTTT | CASSAVRGTDTQYF | once | - | TRBJ2-3 | TRBV7-9
TGTGCCAGTACCAGGACAGGCAGCGGGAGTTCACCCCTCCACTTT | CASTRTGSGSSPLHF | - | TRBD1 | TRBJ1-6 | TRBV19
TGCGCCAGCAGCTTGACCACAGGGGAGGCTGAAGCTTTCTTT | CASSLTTGEAEAFF | - | TRBD1 | TRBJ1-1 | TRBV5-1
TGTGCCAGCAGCTCAACCGGGACAGGGGGTTTGAACACTGAAGCTTTCTTT | CASSSTGTGGLNTEAFF | once | TRBD1 | TRBJ1-1 | TRBV5-6
TGTGCCAGTAGTCTCCTGACACCTCCCCACGAGCCCCAGCATTTT | CASSLLTPPHEPQHF | - | - | TRBJ1-5 | TRBV19
TGTGCCAGCGCGGAGAAACCGGGGTCCACCGGGGAGCTGTTTTTT | CASAEKPGSTGELFF | - | - | TRBJ2-2 | TRBV9
TGTGCCAGCAAAGGCGGGTCAGATACGCAGTATTTT | CASKGGSDTQYF | - | - | TRBJ2-3 | TRBV2
TGTGCCAGCAGCTTAGGTCCGGGGAATACAGATACGCAGTATTTT | CASSLGPGNTDTQYF | - | - | TRBJ2-3 | TRBV7-6
TGTGCCTGGAGTGGGAGAGGGGACAGGGTTTTAGAGACCCAGTACTTC | CAWSGRGDRVLETQYF | - | TRBD1 | TRBJ2-5 | TRBV30
TGTGCCAGCAGCTCGAACAGGGTATCCGGAAACACCATATATTTT | CASSSNRVSGNTIYF | - | - | TRBJ1-3 | TRBV13
TGTGCCAGCAGTGAAGGGCTTGGGACAGGCTATGGCTACACCTTC | CASSEGLGTGYGYTF | once | TRBD1 | TRBJ1-2 | TRBV2
TGTGCCAGCAGTTCCCCCTACGACGAGCAGTACTTC | CASSSPYDEQYF | - | - | TRBJ2-7 | TRBV27
TGTGCCTCCTCCCCCGCGGAGGGGTGGTACGAGCAGTACTTC | CASSPAEGWYEQYF | - | - | TRBJ2-7 | TRBV5-6
TGTGCCAGCAGTGAAGGGGGGGGTCCCGGGGACACCGGGGAGCTGTTTTTT | CASSEGGGPGDTGELFF | - | TRBD2 | TRBJ2-2 | TRBV2
TGCGCCAGCAGCTTGGCCCCGGGACAGGGGCTTCAAGAGACCCAGTACTTC | CASSLAPGQGLQETQYF | - | TRBD1 | TRBJ2-5 | TRBV5-1
TGTGCCAGCAGTTCCGGGAAGAGCTACGAGCAGTACTTC | CASSSGKSYEQYF | - | - | TRBJ2-7 | TRBV5-4
TGTGCCAGTAGTATGACAGGGGTTCGGCATCAGCCCCAGCATTTT | CASSMTGVRHQPQHF | - | TRBD1 | TRBJ1-5 | TRBV19
TGTGCCAGCAGCGTAGGGGCCATGAACACTGAAGCTTTCTTT | CASSVGAMNTEAFF | once | - | TRBJ1-1 | TRBV9
TGCGCCAGCCAAACTAGCTCTCGAGAGACCCAGTACTTC | CASQTSSRETQYF | - | - | TRBJ2-5 | TRBV5-1
TGTGCCAGCAGCCGACTAGCGGGAGGACAAGAGACCCAGTACTTC | CASSRLAGGQETQYF | - | TRBD2 | TRBJ2-5 | TRBV7-6
TGTGCCAGCAGCTTAGTAGGGACAGGGTATCAATACGAGCAGTACTTC | CASSLVGTGYQYEQYF | - | TRBD1 | TRBJ2-7 | TRBV7-2
TGTGCCAGCAGCTTGTTCAGGACAGGAGAAAGCAATCAGCCCCAGCATTTT | CASSLFRTGESNQPQHF | - | TRBD1 | TRBJ1-5 | TRBV5-4
TGCACCAGCAGCCCGGGACAGGGGGTCTCCTACGAGCAGTACTTC | CTSSPGQGVSYEQYF | few | - | TRBJ2-7 | TRBV1
TGTGCCAGCAGCTCAAGGGAGAGGCTTAATTCACCCCTCCACTTT | CASSSRERLNSPLHF | few | - | TRBJ1-6 | TRBV7-9